This passage covers 2 T cell receptor beta chains from one sample sequenced in a study of Graves' ophthalmopathy and Graves' hyperthyroidism. Amplification of the TCR beta CDR3 regions used RNA transcripts (as template). After a first-round RT-PCR with HTBI primers, a second-round multiplex PCR was run. Using its own MiXCR run on the multiplex PCR reads, TCRdb lists one record per CDR3 protein. This table holds around 1.1 million distinct CDR3 sequences, about 40% found once. Source material: peripheral blood or thyroid tissue (not recorded which). These receptors were collected from an adult man with Graves' hyperthyroidism.

There are a few counts of this clonotype. The chain joins TRBV6-1 to TRBJ2-7; D unresolved. Germline CDR1 reads MNHNS; CDR2 reads SASEGT. V was trimmed by 6 bases and J by 5 bases, leaving 23 bases between them. This CDR3 spans 16 amino acids. CDR3 in amino acids: CASRSFGSGSFHEQYF. The CDR3 DNA follows: TGTGCCAGCAGGTCTTTTGGTTCAGGTTCCTTCCACGAGCAGTACTTC.

This clonotype was seen repeatedly, ten times or more. This CDR3 is CASSSFRASGKGETQYF. The DNA for the CDR3 is TGTGCCAGCAGCTCATTTCGGGCTAGCGGGAAAGGAGAGACCCAGTACTTC. The V gene is TRBV7-9, the J gene TRBJ2-5; 9 nucleotides match TRBD2. The V segment lost 4 bases and the J segment 4 bases; nucleotides outside the gene matches: 13. This CDR3 has 17 residues. Germline V gene sequence: CDR1 SEHNR, CDR2 FQNEAQ (reference sequence).